This T cell receptor beta chain was retrieved from a study of radiotherapy plus CTLA-4 blockade in lung cancer. Study-wide background: Objective response rate was around 20%; disease control rate, about 28%.

Assay used: immunoSEQ multiplex PCR; TCRdb lists only in-frame clones, some missing. The sample contains tens of thousands of clones, about 79% of which appear only once. The CDR3 is made up of 16 amino acids. CDR1 and CDR2 (germline): SEHNR, FQNEAQ (reference sequence). Trimming stripped 5 bases from V and 3 bases from J, with 20 bases between. Sequences were derived from peripheral blood, sampled from a patient treated with radiotherapy plus ipilimumab. This receptor was obtained from a human donor with non-small cell lung cancer who had a partial response to radiotherapy plus ipilimumab. Some clones in this sample may be carry-over from other donors' samples. The rearrangement uses TRBV7-9 and TRBJ2-7; weak D call: TRBD1 (6 bases). The DNA of the CDR3 is TGTGCCAGCAGCCCCGTGGGAACAGGGCTAAACTACGAGCAGTACTTC. Its protein product is CASSPVGTGLNYEQYF.